The clone carrying this T cell receptor (beta chain) has more than one count but fewer than ten. The antigen remains unidentified. Documented treatment: roughly 11-day PBMC culture with coronavirus spike peptide pools or control peptides (ViraFEST assay). Oncomine TCR Beta short-read sequencing was applied to DNA from cultured CD4+ T cells. A single record per CDR3 protein comes from TCRdb applying MiXCR to the PCR reads. The sample records about 20,000 distinct CDR3 sequences, around 44% being singletons. The data originate from a study of vaccination and CD4 T cells after COVID-19. Germline V gene sequence: CDR1 GTSNPN, CDR2 SVGIG (reference sequence). Between the trimmed V and J ends, which lost 2 bases and 2 bases, there was a span of 7 bases. The CDR3 sequence is 13 residues long.

The source material was CD4+ T cells from blood, cultured in vitro, sampled before SARS-CoV-2 vaccination. The V call is TRBV30, the J call TRBJ1-5; D possibly corresponds to TRBD1 (6 bases). The source is a human donor who had recovered from COVID-19. The CDR3 DNA is TGTGCCTGGAGTAACAGGGGCAATCAGCCCCAGCATTTT. Translation: CAWSNRGNQPQHF.